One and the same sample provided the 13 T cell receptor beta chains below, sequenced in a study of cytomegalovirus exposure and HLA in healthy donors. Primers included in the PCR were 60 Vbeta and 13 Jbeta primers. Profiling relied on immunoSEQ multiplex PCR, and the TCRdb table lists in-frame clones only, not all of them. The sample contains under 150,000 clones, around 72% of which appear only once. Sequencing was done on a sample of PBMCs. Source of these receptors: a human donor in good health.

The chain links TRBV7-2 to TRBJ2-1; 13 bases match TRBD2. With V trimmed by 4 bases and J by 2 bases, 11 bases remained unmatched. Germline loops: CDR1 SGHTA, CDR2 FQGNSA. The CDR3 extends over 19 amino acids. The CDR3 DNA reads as TGTGCCAGCAGCTACACCGGGACTAGCGGGGTCGGGACCTACAATGAGCAGTTCTTC. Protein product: CASSYTGTSGVGTYNEQFF. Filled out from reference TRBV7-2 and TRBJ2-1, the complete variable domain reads GAGVSQSPSNKVTEKGKDVELRCDPISGHTALYWYRQSLGQGLEFLIYFQGNSAPDKSGLPSDRFSAERTGGSVSTLTIQRTQQEDSAVYLCASSYTGTSGVGTYNEQFFGPGTRLTVL.

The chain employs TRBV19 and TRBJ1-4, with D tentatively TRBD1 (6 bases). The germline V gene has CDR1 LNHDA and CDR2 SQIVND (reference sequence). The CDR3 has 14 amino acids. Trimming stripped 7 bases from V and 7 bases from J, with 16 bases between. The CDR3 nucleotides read TGTGCCAGTACGGAGCTGGGCAGGGGTGAAAAACTGTTTTTT. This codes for CASTELGRGEKLFF.

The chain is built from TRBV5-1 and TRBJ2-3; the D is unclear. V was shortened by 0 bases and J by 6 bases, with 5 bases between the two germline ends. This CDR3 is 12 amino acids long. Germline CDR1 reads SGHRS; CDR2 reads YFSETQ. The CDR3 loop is CASSLVGDTQYF. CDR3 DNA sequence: TGCGCCAGCAGCTTGGTCGGGGATACGCAGTATTTT.

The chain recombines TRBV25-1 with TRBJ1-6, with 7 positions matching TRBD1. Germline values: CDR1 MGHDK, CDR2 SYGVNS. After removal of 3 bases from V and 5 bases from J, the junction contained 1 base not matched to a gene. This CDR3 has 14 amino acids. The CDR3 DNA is TGTGCCAGCAGTGAGGACAGGAATAATTCACCCCTCCACTTT. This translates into CASSEDRNNSPLHF. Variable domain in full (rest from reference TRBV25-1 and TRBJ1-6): EADIYQTPRYLVIGTGKKITLECSQTMGHDKMYWYQQDPGMELHLIHYSYGVNSTEKGDLSSESTVSRIRTEHFPLTLESARPSHTSQYLCASSEDRNNSPLHFGNGTRLTVT.

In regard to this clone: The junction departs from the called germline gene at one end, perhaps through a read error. The DNA for the CDR3 is TGTTCCAGCAGCTTAGTTTTGGGAGGGACTCCGAACACTGAAGCTTTCTTT. Protein sequence: CSSSLVLGGTPNTEAFF. The genes are TRBV7-9 and TRBJ1-1; D is perhaps TRBD1 (5 bases). CDR1 and CDR2 (germline): SEHNR, FQNEAQ (reference sequence). This CDR3 is built from 17 residues.

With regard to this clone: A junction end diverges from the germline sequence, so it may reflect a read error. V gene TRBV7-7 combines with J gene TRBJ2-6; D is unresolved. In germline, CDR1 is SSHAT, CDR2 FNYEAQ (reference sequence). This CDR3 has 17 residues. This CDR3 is CASSAQTPESGANVLTF. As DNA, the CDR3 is TGTGCTAGCAGCGCCCAGACACCCGAATCTGGGGCCAACGTCCTGACTTTC.

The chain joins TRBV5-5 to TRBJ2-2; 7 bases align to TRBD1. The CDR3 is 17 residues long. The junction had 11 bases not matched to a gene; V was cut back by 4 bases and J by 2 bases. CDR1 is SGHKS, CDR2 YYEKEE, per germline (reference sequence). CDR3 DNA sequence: TGTGCCAGCAGCCCAACCTCCTGGACAGGTAACACCGGGGAGCTGTTTTTT. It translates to CASSPTSWTGNTGELFF.

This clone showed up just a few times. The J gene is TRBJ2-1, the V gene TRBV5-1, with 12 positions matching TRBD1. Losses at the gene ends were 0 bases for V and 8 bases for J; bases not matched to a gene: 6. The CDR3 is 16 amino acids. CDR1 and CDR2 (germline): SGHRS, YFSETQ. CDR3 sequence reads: CASSLGGTGGSDEQFF. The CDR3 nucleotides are TGCGCCAGCAGCTTGGGGGGGACAGGGGGCTCGGATGAGCAGTTCTTC.

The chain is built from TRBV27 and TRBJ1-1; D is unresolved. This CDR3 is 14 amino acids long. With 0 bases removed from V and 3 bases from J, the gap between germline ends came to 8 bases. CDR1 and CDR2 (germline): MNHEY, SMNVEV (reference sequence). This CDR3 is CASSLSGSYTEAFF. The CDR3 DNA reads TGTGCCAGCAGTTTATCGGGCAGCTACACTGAAGCTTTCTTT.

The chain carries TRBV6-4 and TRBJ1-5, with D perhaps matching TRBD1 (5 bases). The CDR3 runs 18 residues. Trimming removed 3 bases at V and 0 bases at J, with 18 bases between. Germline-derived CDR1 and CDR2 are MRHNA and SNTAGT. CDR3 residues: CASSEVGAGSYSNQPQHF. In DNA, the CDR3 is TGTGCCAGCAGTGAGGTAGGGGCAGGCTCTTATAGCAATCAGCCCCAGCATTTT.

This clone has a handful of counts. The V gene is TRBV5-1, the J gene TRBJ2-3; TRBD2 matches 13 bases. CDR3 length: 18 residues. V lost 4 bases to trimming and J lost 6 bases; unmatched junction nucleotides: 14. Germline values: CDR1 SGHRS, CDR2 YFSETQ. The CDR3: CASSAGTSGMTPLDTQYF. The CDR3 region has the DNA TGCGCCAGCAGCGCCGGGACTAGCGGGATGACCCCGTTGGATACGCAGTATTTT.

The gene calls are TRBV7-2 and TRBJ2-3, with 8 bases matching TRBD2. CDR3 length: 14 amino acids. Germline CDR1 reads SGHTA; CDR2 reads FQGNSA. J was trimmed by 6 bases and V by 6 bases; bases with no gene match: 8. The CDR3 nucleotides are TGTGCCAGCAGTCCCGTCGGCGGGGGGGATACGCAGTATTTT. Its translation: CASSPVGGGDTQYF.

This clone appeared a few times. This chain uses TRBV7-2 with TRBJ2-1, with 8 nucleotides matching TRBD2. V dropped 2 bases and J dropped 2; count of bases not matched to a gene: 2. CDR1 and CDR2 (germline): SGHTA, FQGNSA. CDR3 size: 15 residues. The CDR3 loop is CASSLISGTYNEQFF. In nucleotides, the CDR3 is TGTGCCAGCAGCTTAATTAGCGGGACCTACAATGAGCAGTTCTTC.